This TCR beta chain was documented in a study of blood T cell repertoires in COVID-19. As for the study in general: Sites across the United States, Italy and Spain contributed samples from acute and convalescent COVID-19.

This clone appeared a few times. Original methodology: Using reference gene primer amplification, nucleated cell counts were estimated. Assay used: immunoSEQ multiplex PCR; TCRdb lists only in-frame clones, some missing. V, J and clone size are those of that table, while D and trimming were read from the DNA. Of tens of thousands of clones in the sample, roughly four fifths are singletons; the top ten hold 2.5%. V trimming: 6 bases; J trimming: 2 bases; junction bases outside the gene matches: 6. CDR3 length: 15 residues. CDR1 and CDR2 from the germline V gene are MNHEY and SVGAGI. Sequencing input: peripheral blood. This sequence joins TRBV6-5 and TRBJ2-7; the match to TRBD2 covers 11 bases. The TCR was taken from a woman aged 70 to 79 with COVID-19, enrolled during active disease. CDR3: CASRPGTSGAYEQYV. CDR3 coding DNA: TGTGCCAGCAGACCCGGGACTAGCGGAGCCTACGAGCAGTACGTC.